These 8 T cell receptor beta chains were all obtained from the same sample, sequenced in a study of blood T cells in healthy people across ages. A sample-barcoded 5' primer and a J-beta primer mix were used in a second PCR of roughly 6 to 11 cycles. MiXCR, applied by TCRdb to the 5' RACE reads, yields one record per CDR3 protein. Of hundreds of thousands of distinct CDR3 sequences in the sample, about 49% were seen once. The source material was blood. Every receptor here comes from a man between 60 and 75 years old in good health.

CDR3 protein: CSARGDRPEQYF. Written as DNA, the CDR3 is TGCAGTGCTAGGGGGGACAGGCCCGAGCAGTACTTC. The chain links TRBV20-1 to TRBJ2-7; TRBD1 matches at 8 bases. This CDR3 contains 12 residues. Trimming removed 3 bases from V and 6 bases from J; junction bases left unmatched: 4. CDR1 DFQATT and CDR2 SNEGSKA come from the germline V gene (reference sequence).

The J gene is TRBJ1-4, the V gene TRBV4-3; D is perhaps TRBD1 (6 bases). CDR3 length: 17 amino acids. Trimming pared 1 base from V and 3 bases from J, leaving 15 bases between. Looked up from germline, CDR1 is LGHNA and CDR2 is YSLEER. The CDR3: CASSQGVQGYANEKLFF. The CDR3 DNA reads TGCGCCAGCAGCCAAGGGGTACAGGGTTATGCTAATGAAAAACTGTTTTTT.

This clonotype was counted many times. The V gene is TRBV20-1, the J gene TRBJ2-3; D is perhaps TRBD1 or TRBD2 (5 bases each). Deletions cut 3 bases from V and 0 bases from J, with 13 bases between. This CDR3 spans 15 amino acids. Germline CDR1 and CDR2: DFQATT and SNEGSKA (reference sequence). The CDR3 loop reads CSASGDGPSTDTQYF. Written as DNA, the CDR3 is TGCAGTGCTAGTGGGGACGGGCCGAGCACAGATACGCAGTATTTT.

The J gene is TRBJ2-7, the V gene TRBV5-1, with a weak D call TRBD2 (6 bases). Per germline, CDR1 SGHRS and CDR2 YFSETQ. The V end was cut by 4 bases, the J end by 3 bases, with 11 bases between. The CDR3 spans 13 residues. The CDR3 reads CASSGDLGYEQYF. The CDR3 bases are TGCGCCAGCAGCGGGGACTTGGGCTACGAGCAGTACTTC. Together with reference TRBV5-1 and TRBJ2-7, the CDR3 gives the full variable domain: KAGVTQTPRYLIKTRGQQVTLSCSPISGHRSVSWYQQTPGQGLQFLFEYFSETQRNKGNFPGRFSGRQFSNSRSEMNVSTLELGDSALYLCASSGDLGYEQYFGPGTRLTVT.

This clonotype appeared a few times. The chain carries TRBV6-2 or TRBV6-3 and TRBJ1-6; no firm D call. Germline V CDR1 and CDR2: MNHEY, SVGEGT. CDR3 length equals 15 residues. Trimming shortened V by 6 bases and J by 11 bases, and 20 bases separated the two germline ends. This CDR3 is CASSPRTAREAPLHF. CDR3 coding DNA: TGTGCCAGCAGCCCCCGGACGGCGCGTGAGGCACCCCTCCACTTT.

The chain carries TRBV2 and TRBJ2-3; 9 positions agree with TRBD2. Germline CDR1 SNHLY, CDR2 FYNNEI. V dropped 7 bases and J dropped 1; count of bases not matched to a gene: 9. The length of the CDR3 is 16 residues. The CDR3 DNA follows: TGTGCCAGCACCATAAATGCGGGGGGGCGCACAGATACGCAGTATTTT. Translating gives CASTINAGGRTDTQYF.

This clonotype was observed at least ten times. The chain carries TRBV27 and TRBJ1-2; maybe TRBD1 (6 bases). Germline V CDR1 and CDR2: MNHEY, SMNVEV (reference sequence). Trimming left V 5 bases short and J 8 bases short, with 18 bases between. This CDR3 is 14 amino acids long. CDR3 loop: CASSPPRGLGGYTF. In DNA, the CDR3 is TGTGCCAGCAGTCCACCACGGGGGCTAGGGGGCTACACCTTC.

The gene calls are TRBV9 and TRBJ2-5; D might be TRBD2 (6 bases). V lost 0 bases, J lost 0 bases, and 9 bases lay in between. Germline CDR1 and CDR2: SGDLS and YYNGEE. There are 15 residues in the CDR3. The CDR3 loop is CASSVAPSDQETQYF. CDR3 coding DNA: TGTGCCAGCAGCGTAGCTCCTAGCGACCAAGAGACCCAGTACTTC. Filled out from reference TRBV9 and TRBJ2-5, the complete variable domain reads DSGVTQTPKHLITATGQRVTLRCSPRSGDLSVYWYQQSLDQGLQFLIQYYNGEERAKGNILERFSAQQFPDLHSELNLSSLELGDSALYFCASSVAPSDQETQYFGPGTRLLVL.